There are a few counts of the clone carrying this T cell receptor beta chain. Its antigen is still unknown. Construction of TCR beta libraries was performed using quantitative 5'-RACE with molecular barcodes. TCRdb independently ran MiXCR on the 5' RACE reads; one entry per CDR3 protein. This sample has around 340,000 distinct CDR3 sequences, with 20% found just once. This record comes from a study of CD8 T cells in ankylosing spondylitis. Study-wide findings and caveats: Apparently characteristic of ankylosing spondylitis blood was a TCR beta motif (about eight highly homologous variants). Researchers report that disease-linked clones proved CD8+ and relatively rare in peripheral blood. Enrichment of disease-linked clones was reportedly significant in matched ankylosing spondylitis synovial fluid.

The source of this sequence is a male donor with ankylosing spondylitis or in good health (not recorded which). Sequencing input: blood, either unsorted or a sorted T cell fraction (not recorded which).

The CDR3 here is CASSGDRDTQETQYF. CDR3 DNA sequence: TGTGCCAGCAGTGGGGACAGGGATACCCAAGAGACCCAGTACTTC. The rearrangement uses TRBV28 and TRBJ2-5; the match to TRBD1 covers 9 bases. CDR1 is MDHEN, CDR2 SYDVKM, per germline. The CDR3 runs 15 residues. The trim removed 5 bases at V and 1 base at J, leaving 5 bases unmatched.